This TCR beta chain comes out of a study of blood T cell repertoires in COVID-19 (dated by TCRdb to 2018 to 2020). Background for the entire study: Collaborator samples came from the United States, Italy and Spain and covered acute and convalescent phases of COVID-19. Subjects who had been exposed to COVID-19, were actively infected with it, or had recovered from it provided the deeply sampled blood TCRbeta repertoires that made up the dataset. Nearly every sample came with metadata listing a de-identified subject ID, COVID-19 status, age in years and sex. The samples were drawn from two sources: the first 160 participants of the ongoing ImmuneRACE study, and about 1,300 subjects contributed by 6 global collaborators. The prospective study material was composed of cDNA or gDNA derived from T cells, B-cell-depleted T cells, or PBMCs. Where HLA class I and class II types were available, the types were taken from metadata supplied by the sample provider, not from assay-based typing. The repertoires were made available in a free public database intended to serve as a resource for research on the immune response to SARS-CoV-2. On the study overall, not on this receptor specifically: Clinical and demographic metadata were provided uncurated, with the amount varying by source and participant.

As regards this clone: The antigen this receptor binds is unknown. A read error may produce the germline difference seen at one junction end.

According to the germline V gene, CDR1 reads SGDLS and CDR2 reads YYNGEE. Taken from cysteine to phenylalanine, the CDR3 has 18 residues. The only DNA kept is the CDR3, 54 bases in frame from the first base. Participants in the prospective study were enrolled through a virtual design, were aged roughly 18 to 100 years, and lived in approximately 25 United States geographic areas. In the prospective study, cohorts were assigned on the basis of participant-reported clinical history obtained from a screening survey and a study questionnaire. Recovered participants in ImmuneRACE Cohort 3 were defined as having two consecutive negative NP/OP PCR tests, clearance from a healthcare professional, or resolution of symptoms. In the prospective study, whole blood, serum and a nasopharyngeal or oropharyngeal swab were collected from each participant by mobile phlebotomists. Additional blood draws and questionnaires over an approximately 2-month period could optionally be provided by prospective study participants. Blood samples from the prospective study were shipped frozen or at room temperature prior to DNA extraction.

TCRbeta CDR3 regions were amplified from genomic DNA using the immunoSEQ Assay, a bias-controlled multiplex PCR. Processing in the source paper ran as follows. The number of nucleated cells in each sample was estimated by amplification of reference gene primers within the assay. To quantify the absolute abundance of each unique TCRbeta CDR3 rearrangement, sequence reads were collapsed and filtered. For each sample, productive Simpson clonality was calculated as the square root of Simpson's diversity index over productive rearrangements. TCRdb took this table from immuneACCESS and kept in-frame rearrangements with V and J called. Such tables lack part of the clones; where checked against another copy, unresolved V genes explain under half of the gap, and the rest is unexplained. The V and J calls and clone size are taken from that table; D and trimming were inferred from the DNA. The sample table contains roughly 250,000 clones; only one count was recorded for around 89% of them. The ten largest clones represent just under 9% of the sample.

The source is a man aged 35-49 years who had recovered from COVID-19. The V and J segments used are TRBV9 and TRBJ1-2, and 9 junction bases match TRBD1. Sequencing was done on a sample of PBMCs or T cells enriched from blood (not recorded which). The CDR3 loop reads CARSVGARGGQGTGGYTF. Read as DNA, the sequence is TGTGCCCGCAGCGTCGGGGCTCGGGGGGGACAGGGAACTGGTGGCTACACCTTC.